These 16 T cell receptor beta chains were all obtained from the same sample, sequenced in a study of cytomegalovirus exposure and HLA in healthy donors. Primers included in the PCR were 60 Vbeta and 13 Jbeta primers. Sequencing was performed with immunoSEQ multiplex PCR; in TCRdb, only in-frame clones are kept and a portion is missing. The sample includes 100,000 to 150,000 clones, roughly 78% of them seen just once. The sequenced sample consisted of PBMCs. All receptors come from a man aged 45-65 years in good health and CMV-seropositive.

The sample holds a few counts of this clone. The CDR3 DNA is TGTGCCAGCAGCCCTTCCGGCTACGAGCAGTACTTC. This gives the protein CASSPSGYEQYF. The chain joins TRBV7-8 to TRBJ2-7; D not certain. The CDR3 sequence is 12 residues long. Between the trimmed V and J ends, which lost 5 bases and 3 bases, there was a span of 8 bases. Germline V gene lookup returns CDR1 SGHVS and CDR2 FQNEAQ. Based on the CDR3 plus reference TRBV7-8 and TRBJ2-7, the full variable domain is GAGVSQSPRYKVAKRGQDVALRCDPISGHVSLFWYQQALGQGPEFLTYFQNEAQLDKSGLPSDRFFAERPEGSVSTLKIQRTQQEDSAVYLCASSPSGYEQYFGPGTRLTVT.

This clone has just one count. The gene calls are TRBV11-3 and TRBJ2-1, with 8 nucleotides matching TRBD2. Per germline, CDR1 SGHNT and CDR2 YENEEA. V was clipped by 8 bases and J by 6 bases; unmatched bases: 15. CDR3 size: 16 residues. The CDR3 loop is CASSWTSTTQGNEQFF. The CDR3, as DNA: TGTGCCAGCTCATGGACTAGCACAACCCAGGGCAATGAGCAGTTCTTC.

This chain connects TRBV19 to TRBJ2-7, with 7 nucleotides matching TRBD1. The germline gives CDR1 LNHDA, CDR2 SQIVND (reference sequence). Trimming removed 10 bases from V and 2 bases from J; junction bases left unmatched: 11. The CDR3 contains 14 residues. The CDR3 sequence is CANLAGTVPYEQYF. The CDR3, as DNA: TGTGCCAACTTAGCCGGGACAGTACCCTACGAGCAGTACTTC.

This chain links TRBV6-5 with TRBJ1-3; maybe TRBD1 (5 bases). The CDR3 sequence is 16 residues long. The ends were cut back, 0 bases at V and 0 bases at J, with 9 bases in the middle. Germline CDR1 reads MNHEY; CDR2 reads SVGAGI. The DNA for the CDR3 is TGTGCCAGCAGTTACTCGAGGACATACTCTGGAAACACCATATATTTT. The encoded protein is CASSYSRTYSGNTIYF.

This chain joins TRBV5-5 and TRBJ2-1; D is unresolved. The CDR3 consists of 15 residues. The germline CDR1 and CDR2 sequences are SGHKS and YYEKEE (reference sequence). Trimming pared 1 base from V and 0 bases from J, leaving 8 bases between. CDR3 protein: CASSLIQSSYNEQFF. The CDR3 DNA reads TGTGCCAGCAGCTTGATACAGAGCTCCTACAATGAGCAGTTCTTC.

The J gene is TRBJ2-5, the V gene TRBV5-6; D possibly corresponds to TRBD1 (5 bases). The J call is doubtful: the DNA matches TRBJ2-7 better. Germline V CDR1 and CDR2: SGHDT, YYEEEE. The CDR3 totals 14 residues. DNA for the CDR3: TGTGCCAGCAGCCCCGCGCGACAGCCGTACGAGCAGTACTTC. Translated, it gives CASSPARQPYEQYF.

This sequence joins TRBV4-1 and TRBJ2-2; 7 bases fit TRBD1. The CDR3 contains 17 residues. The junction had 9 bases not matched to a gene; V was cut back by 4 bases and J by 1 base. Germline V gene data show CDR1 as MGHRA and CDR2 as YSYEKL. The CDR3 region has the DNA TGCGCCAGCAGCCCGGGACAGTACGGGGTGAACACCGGGGAGCTGTTTTTT. This translates into CASSPGQYGVNTGELFF.

This chain links TRBV4-1 with TRBJ2-5; TRBD1 aligns across 10 bases. V lost 1 base, J lost 2 bases, and 4 bases stayed unmatched. Looked up from germline, CDR1 is MGHRA and CDR2 is YSYEKL. This CDR3 region has 16 residues. CDR3 residues: CASSQGTGGLQETQYF. The CDR3 DNA reads TGCGCCAGCAGCCAAGGGACAGGGGGTCTACAAGAGACCCAGTACTTC.

The J gene is TRBJ1-5, the V gene TRBV21-1; the table calls TRBD1, which could not be checked here. TRBV21-1 is annotated as a pseudogene. This CDR3 has 19 residues. The CDR3 nucleotides are TGTGCCAGCAGCAAGGAAAGGCAGAACTTTGCCAGGGACAATCAGCCCCAGCATTTT. Translation gives CASSKERQNFARDNQPQHF.

The chain is built from TRBV5-1 and TRBJ2-7, with D possibly TRBD2 on 5 matching bases. CDR3 length equals 15 residues. Trimming shortened V by 3 bases and J by 3 bases, and 16 bases separated the two germline ends. CDR1 is SGHRS, CDR2 YFSETQ, per germline. CDR3 sequence reads: CASSWGVGRDYEQYF. CDR3 DNA sequence: TGCGCCAGCAGCTGGGGAGTGGGTAGAGACTACGAGCAGTACTTC.

V usage is TRBV7-6 and J usage is TRBJ1-4; D gene ambiguous. From germline, CDR1 is SGHVS and CDR2 FNYEAQ. This CDR3 is 16 amino acids long. Trimming left V 3 bases short and J 1 base short, with 12 bases between. The CDR3 protein is CASSLLLGRTNEKLFF. The DNA of the CDR3 is TGTGCCAGCAGCTTGCTGTTGGGGAGAACTAATGAAAAACTGTTTTTT.

In regard to this clone: Other DNA sequences in this sample translate to the same CDR3. The chain combines TRBV7-2 with TRBJ2-3, with D possibly TRBD1 on 6 matching bases. V shed 1 base and J shed 1 base, with 6 bases lying between them. Germline CDR1 and CDR2: SGHTA and FQGNSA. The CDR3 runs to 14 residues. In nucleotides, the CDR3 is TGTGCCAGCAGCTTAGGACAGGGCACAGATACGCAGTATTTT. It specifies CASSLGQGTDTQYF.

The genes are TRBV7-2 and TRBJ2-3; no firm D call. Between the trimmed V and J ends, which lost 3 bases and 3 bases, there was a span of 16 bases. CDR1 is SGHTA and CDR2 is FQGNSA in the germline V gene. The CDR3 contains 16 residues. CDR3 in amino acids: CASSFHGGGMTDTQYF. CDR3 coding DNA: TGTGCCAGCAGCTTTCACGGTGGCGGAATGACAGATACGCAGTATTTT.

This clone was counted between two and nine times. The V and J genes are TRBV6-6 and TRBJ2-7; 9 nucleotides match TRBD1. V was clipped by 6 bases and J by 2 bases; unmatched bases: 5. CDR3 length: 14 amino acids. Germline CDR1 reads MNHNY; CDR2 reads SVGAGI (reference sequence). The DNA of the CDR3 is TGTGCCAGCAGGGGGACAGGGAGTACCTACGAGCAGTACTTC. This codes for CASRGTGSTYEQYF.

CDR3 nucleotides: TGTGCCAGCAGCCAAGACATTAACGAGTATGAGCAGTTCTTC. This translates into CASSQDINEYEQFF. The chain combines TRBV4-2 with TRBJ2-1; D ambiguous. The CDR3 has 14 residues. Trimming cost V 0 bases and J 8 bases, with 11 bases left between them. CDR1 is LGHNA, CDR2 YNFKEQ, per germline.

This chain connects TRBV4-3 to TRBJ1-2; D ambiguous. Trimming removed 0 bases at V and 0 bases at J, with 11 bases between. Germline CDR1 is LGHNA and CDR2 is YSLEER. The length of the CDR3 is 16 residues. The CDR3 spells CASSQEVTPTNYGYTF. The CDR3 DNA is TGCGCCAGCAGCCAAGAAGTCACACCGACTAACTATGGCTACACCTTC.